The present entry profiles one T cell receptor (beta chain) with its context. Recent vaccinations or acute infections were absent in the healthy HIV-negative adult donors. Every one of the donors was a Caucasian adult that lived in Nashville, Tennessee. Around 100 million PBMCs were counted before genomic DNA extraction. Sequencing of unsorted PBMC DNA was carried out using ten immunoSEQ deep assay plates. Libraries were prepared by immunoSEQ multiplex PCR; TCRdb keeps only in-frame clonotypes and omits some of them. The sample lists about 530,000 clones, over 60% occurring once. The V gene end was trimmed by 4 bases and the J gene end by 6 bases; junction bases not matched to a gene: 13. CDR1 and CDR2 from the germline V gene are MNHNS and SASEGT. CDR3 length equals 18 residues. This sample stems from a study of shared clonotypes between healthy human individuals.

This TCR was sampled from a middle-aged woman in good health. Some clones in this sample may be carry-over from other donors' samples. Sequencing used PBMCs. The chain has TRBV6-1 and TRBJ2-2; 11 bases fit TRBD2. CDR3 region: CASSVVPTSGSMAGELFF. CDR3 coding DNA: TGTGCCAGCAGTGTCGTACCCACTAGCGGGAGTATGGCCGGGGAGCTGTTTTTT.